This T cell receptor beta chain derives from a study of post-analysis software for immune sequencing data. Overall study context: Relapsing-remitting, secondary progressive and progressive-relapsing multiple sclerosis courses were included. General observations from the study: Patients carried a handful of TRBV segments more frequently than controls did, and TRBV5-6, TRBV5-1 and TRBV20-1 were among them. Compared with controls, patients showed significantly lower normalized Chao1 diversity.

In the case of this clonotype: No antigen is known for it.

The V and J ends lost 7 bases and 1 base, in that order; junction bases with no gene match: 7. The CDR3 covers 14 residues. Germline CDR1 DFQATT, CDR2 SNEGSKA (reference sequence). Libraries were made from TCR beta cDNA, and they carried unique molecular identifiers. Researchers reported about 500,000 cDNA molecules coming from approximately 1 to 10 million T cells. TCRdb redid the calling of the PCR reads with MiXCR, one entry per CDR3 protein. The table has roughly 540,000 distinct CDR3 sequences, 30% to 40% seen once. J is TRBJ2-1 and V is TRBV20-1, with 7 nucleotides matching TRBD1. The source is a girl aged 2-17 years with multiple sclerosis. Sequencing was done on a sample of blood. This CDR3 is CSVQGVRSYNEQFF. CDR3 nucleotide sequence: TGCAGTGTTCAGGGGGTTCGGTCCTACAATGAGCAGTTCTTC.